This T cell receptor beta chain comes out of a study of PD-L1 blockade in urothelial cancer. Whole-study context: Anywhere from 0 to 3 prior chemotherapy regimens had been received by patients. Each blood sample yielded a median of about 130,000 T cells. Samples of blood were analyzed 3 weeks (second dose) and 6 weeks after treatment start.

This sample's time point: pretreatment peripheral blood. This CDR3 has 19 residues. Germline CDR1 and CDR2: SGHRS and YFSETQ. Losses at the gene ends were 0 bases for V and 2 bases for J; bases not matched to a gene: 12. Profiled with immunoSEQ multiplex PCR; TCRdb holds only in-frame clones, not every one. The repertoire includes about 74,000 clones, roughly 90% of them detected once, and approximately 4.5% sits in the top ten. This chain uses TRBV5-1 with TRBJ2-7, with 12 bases matching TRBD2. The sequencing here drew on PBMCs, taken around atezolizumab (anti-PD-L1) treatment. The source is a man between 65 and 85 years old with urothelial cancer. In DNA form, the CDR3 reads TGCGCCAGCAGCTTGGTATCCGGGGGAGGACTAGCGGGACCCTACGAGCAGTACTTC. This encodes CASSLVSGGGLAGPYEQYF.